A single T cell receptor beta chain is shown here with its context. The antigen remains undetermined. The source of the sample is a study of T cell responses to AZD1222 COVID-19 vaccine. TCRdb keeps only in-frame clones here, not all; method: immunoSEQ multiplex PCR. The repertoire includes around 130,000 clones, about 94% of them detected once, and 5% to 7% sits in the top ten. Germline V lookup: CDR1 MNHEY, CDR2 SVGAGI. Trimming cost V 5 bases and J 1 base, with 11 bases left between them. This CDR3 has 14 amino acids. General study points: At study baseline, merely five or six AZD1222 recipients were seropositive. Two doses of AZD1222 preceded a rise in Spike-specific TCR breadth and depth. Variant regions that are unmutated are reportedly the target of nearly half of spike-specific TCRs. Spike-wide coverage was observed for vaccine-associated CD4 TCRs, with dominant responses at 160-218 and 743-854.

This rearrangement joins TRBV6-5 to TRBJ1-1; no reliable D call. This sample comprised peripheral blood, obtained on day 0 of AZD1222 vaccination. The TCR was taken from an adult in good health. The CDR3 DNA reads as TGTGCCAGCAGTACCGATGGACCGAACACTGAAGCTTTCTTT. It is translated as CASSTDGPNTEAFF.